This T cell receptor (beta chain) was documented in a study of blood T cell repertoires in COVID-19. The wider study: Sites in the United States, Italy and Spain provided acute and convalescent COVID-19 samples. Sources were T cells, B-cell-depleted T cells, or PBMCs; the material itself was cDNA or gDNA.

The authors' processing: Amplification of reference gene primers provided the estimated nucleated cell counts. Sequencing was performed with immunoSEQ multiplex PCR; in TCRdb, only in-frame clones are kept and a portion is missing. V and J calls and clone size come straight from that table; D and trimming were deduced from the DNA. The repertoire holds about 400,000 clones, 85% to 90% seen once, with approximately 2.9% in the top ten. The V and J ends lost 6 bases and 5 bases, in that order; junction bases with no gene match: 8. Per the germline V gene, CDR1 is MNHEY and CDR2 is SMNVEV (reference sequence). The CDR3 loop spans 15 amino acids. This clone was found once.

The chain links TRBV27 to TRBJ2-7; 12 nucleotides agree with TRBD1. Sequencing was carried out using peripheral blood. The receptor was derived from a human donor in a cohort sampled during active COVID-19. CDR3 protein: CASSWRGTGGHEQYF. The CDR3 nucleotides read TGTGCCAGCAGCTGGCGAGGGACAGGGGGCCACGAGCAGTACTTC.